These T cell receptor beta chains were read from a single sample in a study of blood T cell repertoires in COVID-19. Sequenced by immunoSEQ multiplex PCR; TCRdb stores in-frame clones only, minus some. In the table there are 150,000 or so clones, around 79% of which are singletons. Material: peripheral blood. These receptors were obtained from a woman aged 70-85 years with COVID-19, enrolled during active disease. Each CDR3 is given with its conserved first and last residue. A D gene is named only where the DNA matches it firmly. Only some rows state a clone size, as once, few, many or a class for expanded clones.

J gene,V gene,D gene,clone size,CDR3 protein,CDR3 DNA
TRBJ2-3,TRBV5-6,TRBD1,.,CASSWRQGSTDTQYF,TGTGCCAGCAGCTGGCGACAGGGAAGCACAGATACGCAGTATTTT
TRBJ1-2,TRBV19,TRBD1,few,CASNPVSGQVYYGYTF,TGTGCCAGTAACCCTGTCTCGGGACAGGTCTACTATGGCTACACCTTC
TRBJ2-3,TRBV28,.,.,CASKGGGADTQYF,TGTGCCAGCAAGGGAGGGGGGGCAGATACGCAGTATTTT
TRBJ1-6,TRBV10-2,.,once,CAAVGSSSYNSPLHF,TGCGCCGCCGTGGGCAGTAGCTCCTATAATTCACCCCTCCACTTT
TRBJ1-4,TRBV9,TRBD1,.,CASSTGTGATNEKLFF,TGTGCCAGCAGCACAGGGACAGGCGCAACTAATGAAAAACTGTTTTTT
TRBJ1-2,TRBV27,.,.,CASRQGISGSGYTF,TGTGCCAGCAGACAGGGTATCTCTGGGAGTGGCTACACCTTC
TRBJ2-6,TRBV28,.,.,CASSPYTSLGGANVLTF,TGTGCCAGCAGTCCGTATACCAGTTTGGGCGGGGCCAACGTCCTGACTTTC
TRBJ1-1,TRBV19,.,.,CASSILAGTEAFF,TGTGCCAGTAGTATCCTCGCGGGCACTGAAGCTTTCTTT
TRBJ1-2,TRBV4-1,.,.,CASRKPGSYGYTF,TGCGCCAGCAGAAAACCAGGCTCTTATGGCTACACCTTC
TRBJ2-7,TRBV6-2/TRBV6-3,.,.,CASSYLRDYEQYF,TGTGCCAGCAGTTACCTCCGGGACTACGAGCAGTACTTC
TRBJ1-5,TRBV19,.,.,CASSMMGQIFQPQHF,TGTGCCAGTAGTATGATGGGACAAATATTTCAGCCCCAGCATTTT
TRBJ2-2,TRBV2,.,.,CATSTRRGTGELFF,TGTGCCACGTCGACTAGGAGGGGCACCGGGGAGCTGTTTTTT
TRBJ1-6,TRBV6-6,.,.,CASSYEGGSPLHF,TGTGCCAGCAGTTATGAGGGAGGCTCACCCCTCCACTTT
TRBJ2-2,TRBV28,TRBD2,.,CASRSGGELRNTGELFF,TGTGCCAGCAGGAGCGGGGGGGAACTTAGGAACACCGGGGAGCTGTTTTTT
TRBJ2-2,TRBV7-9,TRBD1,.,CASSFQGATGELFF,TGTGCCAGCAGCTTCCAGGGGGCTACCGGGGAGCTGTTTTTT
TRBJ2-1,TRBV19,TRBD2,.,CASSHNRLAGVLYNEQFF,TGTGCCAGTAGTCACAACCGGCTAGCGGGGGTGCTCTACAATGAGCAGTTCTTC
TRBJ2-1,TRBV6-2/TRBV6-3,TRBD2,.,CASSVTERGAGFNEQFF,TGTGCCAGCAGTGTAACGGAGCGGGGGGCCGGATTCAATGAGCAGTTCTTC
TRBJ2-2,TRBV5-1,.,.,CASSLDGQGGTGELFF,TGCGCCAGCAGCTTAGATGGCCAGGGGGGAACCGGGGAGCTGTTTTTT
TRBJ2-1,TRBV16,.,.,CASSRDLDYSSYNEQFF,TGTGCCAGCAGCCGCGATCTCGACTATAGCTCCTACAATGAGCAGTTCTTC
TRBJ2-1,TRBV4-3,TRBD2,.,CASSRTTSGGAYNEQFF,TGCGCCAGCAGCCGGACGACTAGCGGGGGAGCCTACAATGAGCAGTTCTTC
TRBJ1-3,TRBV6-5,TRBD1,.,CASTQRQGLNTIYF,TGTGCCAGCACCCAGAGACAGGGACTAAACACCATATATTTT
TRBJ1-1,TRBV7-8,TRBD1,.,CASSPQVGQGGTEAFF,TGTGCCAGCAGCCCCCAAGTGGGACAGGGCGGCACTGAAGCTTTCTTT
TRBJ1-5,TRBV2,.,.,CASSLGGGNQPQHF,TGTGCCAGCAGTTTGGGGGGAGGTAATCAGCCCCAGCATTTT
TRBJ2-7,TRBV5-8,.,.,CASSLVHGGYEQYF,TGTGCCAGCAGCTTGGTTCACGGAGGTTACGAGCAGTACTTC
TRBJ2-3,TRBV29-1,.,.,CSVDGFTDTQYF,TGCAGCGTTGATGGCTTCACAGATACGCAGTATTTT
TRBJ1-1,TRBV21-1,.,few,CASWRDRGNTEAFF,TGTGCCAGCTGGAGGGACAGGGGGAACACTGAAGCTTTCTTT